The present TCR beta chain was sequenced within a study of CD8+CD57+ T cells in acquired aplastic anemia. Study in general: Sorted CD4+ and CD8+ cells gave a mean 3.2 ug DNA, range 0.2 to 27.4 ug.

CDR3 and TCR beta VDJ profiling relied on genomic DNA as the template. Using its own MiXCR run on the reads, TCRdb lists one record per CDR3 protein. The sample carries some 180,000 distinct CDR3 sequences, roughly 65% recorded once. General study findings and limits: Patients and controls shared fewer than 30 CD8+ CDR3 sequences.

About this clonotype itself: As yet, its antigen is unknown.

Those patients picked for sequencing had displayed CD8+CD57+ cell expansion on flow cytometry. Every patient presented with severe acquired aplastic anemia. Patients had undergone no therapy by the time their blood was sampled. The sample consisted of sorted CD4+, CD8+, or CD8+CD57+ T cells (not recorded which) from PBMCs. The TCR sequence derives from a human donor with aplastic anemia.

The DNA of the CDR3 is TGTGCCACCAGTGGTCCTGGGACCGGGGAGCTGTTTTTT. It translates to CATSGPGTGELFF. The chain employs TRBV24-1 and TRBJ2-2; D is uncertain. The V and J ends lost 5 bases and 5 bases respectively, with 8 bases between them. CDR1 is KGHDR and CDR2 is SFDVKD in the germline V gene. The CDR3 extends over 13 amino acids.